This T cell receptor beta chain was retrieved from a study of shared clonotypes between healthy human individuals. Across several immunoSEQ plates, the genomic DNA of each subset was split evenly. Libraries were prepared by immunoSEQ multiplex PCR; TCRdb keeps only in-frame clonotypes and omits some of them. The table lists more than 2 million clones, 93% of them singletons. CDR1 and CDR2 (germline): SQVTM, ANQGSEA. Trimming took off 5 bases at V and 0 bases at J, with 4 bases between the two ends. The CDR3 runs 11 residues. This clone was counted only a few times. Other DNA sequences of this sample code for an identical CDR3. CD45RO-negative, CCR7-selected cells formed the naive CD8 fraction, which excluded terminally differentiated effector memory CD45RA+ cells.

This chain connects TRBV29-1 to TRBJ1-1; D is ambiguous. The TCR comes from a man aged 18 to 29 in good health. Some clones in this sample may be carry-over from other donors' samples. Sample: naive CD8+ T cells from PBMCs. The CDR3 protein is CSVPMNTEAFF. DNA of the CDR3: TGCAGCGTTCCAATGAACACTGAAGCTTTCTTT. Combining the CDR3 with reference TRBV29-1 and TRBJ1-1 gives the whole variable domain SAVISQKPSRDICQRGTSLTIQCQVDSQVTMMFWYRQQPGQSLTLIATANQGSEATYESGFVIDKFPISRPNLTFSTLTVSNMSPEDSSIYLCSVPMNTEAFFGQGTRLTVV.